This T cell receptor (beta chain) was captured in a study of monozygotic twins with inflammatory bowel disease. The CDR3 covers 14 residues. Germline V gives CDR1 SGHRS, CDR2 YFSETQ. Reprocessing the 5' RACE reads, TCRdb reports a single entry for every CDR3 protein and omits DNA. Its table lists approximately 300,000 distinct CDR3 sequences. The rearrangement links TRBV5-1 to TRBJ1-4; with no DNA, the TCRdb D assignment of TRBD1 cannot be verified. The TCR originated in a human donor with ulcerative colitis or Crohn's disease, or a healthy co-twin of an affected twin (not recorded which). Sequencing was done on a sample of blood. The CDR3 here is CASSVGTTNEKLFF.